This T cell receptor (beta chain) came from a study of CD8+CD57+ T cells in acquired aplastic anemia. About the study: Sorted CD4+ and CD8+ cell DNA averaged roughly 3.2 ug. Healthy donors had, on average, roughly 9.9 million reads for their CD4+ cells. Study results and limitations: Between patients and controls, around 31 CD8+ CDR3 sequences were found in common. Significance was not reached for CD8+ Simpson's diversity between patients and controls.

Profiling of TCR beta VDJ combinations and CDR3 sequences used genomic DNA as template. In TCRdb, the reads were re-called with MiXCR into one record per CDR3 protein. The table has over 200,000 distinct CDR3 sequences, approximately 57% seen once. Turning to this clonotype: Its antigen is unknown.

Trimming removed 6 bases from V and 5 bases from J; junction bases left unmatched: 11. Germline-derived CDR1 and CDR2 are SNHLY and FYNNEI. CDR3 length equals 17 residues. The sequence was collected from a human donor in good health. V and J are TRBV2 and TRBJ2-5; 14 bases fit TRBD2. Sample: sorted CD4+, CD8+, or CD8+CD57+ T cells (not recorded which) from PBMCs. The CDR3 coding sequence is TGTGCCAGCAGAGGGACTAGCGGGGGCGTGAGGGCGGAGACCCAGTACTTC. It codes for CASRGTSGGVRAETQYF. Variable domain in full (rest from reference TRBV2 and TRBJ2-5): EPEVTQTPSHQVTQMGQEVILRCVPISNHLYFYWYRQILGQKVEFLVSFYNNEISEKSEIFDDQFSVERPDGSNFTLKIRSTKLEDSAMYFCASRGTSGGVRAETQYFGPGTRLLVL.